The 22 T cell receptor beta chains reported below all come from one sample, sequenced in a study of blood T cell repertoires in COVID-19 (dated by TCRdb to the early 2020s). Library prep was done by the immunoSEQ multiplex PCR assay. In its TCRdb copy, this immuneACCESS table keeps in-frame sequences only and misses some clones. Where compared with another copy, unresolved V genes explain less than half of these, and the others have no known cause. The sample table shows some 170,000 clones, and 85% to 90% are seen once. The ten largest clones take up roughly 8.2% of the sample. The sample comprised peripheral blood. These receptors were obtained from a woman in her sixties or seventies with acute or convalescent COVID-19.

The chain employs TRBV20-1 and TRBJ1-1; D remains ambiguous. The CDR3 extends over 12 amino acids. In germline, CDR1 is DFQATT, CDR2 SNEGSKA (reference sequence). V lost 3 bases to trimming and J lost 4 bases, with 9 bases between them. The CDR3 DNA is TGCAGTGCTAGTCACTATGCCACTGAAGCTTTCTTT. Its translation: CSASHYATEAFF.

The chain has TRBV19 and TRBJ2-2; 7 bases map to TRBD2. J lost 7 bases, V lost 1 base, and 9 bases had no gene match. Germline V gives CDR1 LNHDA, CDR2 SQIVND (reference sequence). The CDR3 contains 16 residues. In DNA, the CDR3 is TGTGCCAGTAGTATAGGCGGGAGTTTCGGGGGCGGGGAGCTGTTTTTT. It codes for CASSIGGSFGGGELFF.

The rearrangement joins TRBV3-1 (or the pseudogene TRBV3-2) to TRBJ2-7; D is unclear. The CDR3 loop spans 12 amino acids. The V end lost 0 bases, the J end lost 6 bases, and 6 bases lay between the germline ends. Germline V CDR1 and CDR2: LGHDT, YNNKEL (reference sequence). The CDR3 bases are TGTGCCAGCAGCCAAGATACTCCCGAGCAGTACTTC. This encodes CASSQDTPEQYF.

The chain combines TRBV29-1 with TRBJ2-5, with no clear D. CDR1 and CDR2 (germline): SQVTM, ANQGSEA. CDR3 length: 11 residues. V shed 5 bases and J shed 5 bases, with 9 bases lying between them. In DNA, the CDR3 is TGCAGCGTTTACAGCTTCGAGACCCAGTACTTC. Amino acid sequence: CSVYSFETQYF.

The J gene is TRBJ2-1, the V gene TRBV24-1; 10 bases align to TRBD1. The CDR3 loop spans 18 amino acids. CDR1 is KGHDR and CDR2 is SFDVKD in the germline V gene. V lost 5 bases, J lost 0 bases, and 9 bases stayed unmatched. The CDR3 sequence: CATSGTGGKDSSYNEQFF. The CDR3 nucleotides are TGTGCCACCAGTGGGACAGGGGGAAAAGACAGCTCCTACAATGAGCAGTTCTTC.

The chain recombines TRBV11-3 with TRBJ1-2; tentative D call: TRBD1 (5 bases). This CDR3 region has 11 residues. The germline gives CDR1 SGHNT, CDR2 YENEEA. V gave up 5 bases and J gave up 13 bases, with 14 bases separating them. CDR3 in amino acids: CASSQDTNFTF. Here the CDR3 DNA reads TGTGCCAGCAGCCAGGACACCAATTTCACCTTC.

The J gene is TRBJ2-3, the V gene TRBV5-1; a weak D match, TRBD2 (5 bases). Germline CDR1 SGHRS, CDR2 YFSETQ. The ends were cut back, 4 bases at V and 11 bases at J, with 14 bases in the middle. The CDR3 spans 12 residues. The CDR3 DNA reads TGCGCCAGCAGCGCCACTAGTGGTCTGCAGTATTTT. The encoded protein is CASSATSGLQYF.

The chain combines TRBV28 with TRBJ2-1; 12 bases are a match to TRBD2. The CDR3 is made up of 17 amino acids. V was clipped by 5 bases and J by 0 bases; unmatched bases: 5. Germline CDR1 reads MDHEN; CDR2 reads SYDVKM. CDR3 coding DNA: TGTGCCAGCAGTAAGACTAGCGGGGGACTCTCCTACAATGAGCAGTTCTTC. It is translated as CASSKTSGGLSYNEQFF.

The chain recombines TRBV3-1 (or the pseudogene TRBV3-2) with TRBJ1-1, with D possibly TRBD1 on 5 matching bases. Trimming stripped 6 bases from V and 1 base from J, with 12 bases between. The CDR3 is 14 amino acids. Germline CDR1 reads LGHDT; CDR2 reads YNNKEL (reference sequence). The CDR3 region has the DNA TGTGCCAGCAGTCTCGGACACACGAACACTGAAGCTTTCTTT. This translates into CASSLGHTNTEAFF.

This chain links TRBV5-4 with TRBJ2-1; 11 bases line up with TRBD1. CDR1 SGHNT and CDR2 YYREEE come from the germline V gene (reference sequence). V was clipped by 5 bases and J by 7 bases; unmatched bases: 8. CDR3 length equals 15 residues. The CDR3 protein is CASSRGGTGGNEQFF. The CDR3 DNA sequence: TGTGCCAGCAGTCGAGGCGGGACAGGGGGGAATGAGCAGTTCTTC. The whole variable domain, remainder taken from reference TRBV5-4 and TRBJ2-1, is ETGVTQSPTHLIKTRGQQVTLRCSSQSGHNTVSWYQQALGQGPQFIFQYYREEENGRGNFPPRFSGLQFPNYSSELNVNALELDDSALYLCASSRGGTGGNEQFFGPGTRLTVL.

This chain links TRBV27 with TRBJ2-4; weak D call: TRBD1 (6 bases). Germline V gene sequence: CDR1 MNHEY, CDR2 SMNVEV (reference sequence). Trimming shortened V by 5 bases and J by 0 bases, and 14 bases separated the two germline ends. This CDR3 is built from 16 residues. The CDR3 DNA reads as TGTGCCAGCAGTCCCAAGACAGGACTAGCCAAAAACATTCAGTACTTC. Translated, it gives CASSPKTGLAKNIQYF.

The gene calls are TRBV6-5 and TRBJ1-2; TRBD1 might be the D (6 bases). Trimming removed 4 bases from V and 4 bases from J, with 16 bases in between. This CDR3 region has 15 residues. Germline V gives CDR1 MNHEY, CDR2 SVGAGI. In DNA form, the CDR3 reads TGTGCCAGCAGTTCTTCTGGGGGCTCAGCCTATGGCTACACCTTC. It yields the protein CASSSSGGSAYGYTF.

The chain has TRBV6-5 and TRBJ2-3; D possibly corresponds to TRBD1 (5 bases). The CDR3 is 11 residues long. Germline values: CDR1 MNHEY, CDR2 SVGAGI. The V end lost 2 bases, the J end lost 8 bases, and 5 bases lay between the germline ends. Written as DNA, the CDR3 is TGTGCCAGCAGTTACCAGGGTACGCAGTATTTT. The encoded protein is CASSYQGTQYF.

The rearrangement uses TRBV5-1 and TRBJ1-6, with a tentative D call TRBD1 (6 bases). CDR1 and CDR2 (germline): SGHRS, YFSETQ. CDR3 size: 14 residues. V shed 1 base and J shed 10 bases, with 12 bases lying between them. The CDR3 coding sequence is TGCGCCAGCAGCTTGTCGTCGGGGGGCTCACCCCTCCACTTT. This translates into CASSLSSGGSPLHF.

The J gene is TRBJ1-4, the V gene TRBV27; 8 bases are a match to TRBD1. Germline V gene sequence: CDR1 MNHEY, CDR2 SMNVEV (reference sequence). Trimming at V came to 5 bases and at J to 8 bases, leaving 7 bases not matched to a gene. The CDR3 covers 14 residues. This CDR3 reads CASSRTGLNEKLFF. The CDR3 DNA follows: TGTGCCAGCAGTAGGACAGGGTTGAACGAAAAACTGTTTTTT.

The chain uses TRBV19 and TRBJ1-5; TRBD1 might be the D (5 bases). CDR3 length equals 13 residues. Trimming cost V 2 bases and J 7 bases, with 9 bases left between them. Germline V gene sequence: CDR1 LNHDA, CDR2 SQIVND (reference sequence). Here the CDR3 DNA reads TGTGCCAGTAGTATAATCGGGGGGCAGCCCCAGCATTTT. Amino acids: CASSIIGGQPQHF.

The V call is TRBV10-3, the J call TRBJ1-4; 10 bases are a match to TRBD1. Germline loops: CDR1 ENHRY, CDR2 SYGVKD. This CDR3 is 15 amino acids long. V dropped 2 bases and J dropped 8; count of bases not matched to a gene: 5. CDR3 region: CAISETRTGGEKLFF. As DNA, the CDR3 is TGTGCCATCAGTGAGACCCGGACAGGGGGGGAAAAACTGTTTTTT.

The genes are TRBV14 and TRBJ1-2; a possible D gene is TRBD1 (5 bases). The CDR3 is 13 amino acids. CDR1 and CDR2 (germline): SGHDN, FVKESK. With 1 base removed from V and 7 bases from J, the gap between germline ends came to 10 bases. In DNA, the CDR3 is TGTGCCAGCAGCCAAGTGGGGCCCGGTGGCTACACCTTC. Translation gives CASSQVGPGGYTF.

The table lists this clone with a few counts. The rearrangement joins TRBV28 to TRBJ1-1; D gene unclear. The CDR3 is 12 amino acids. V lost 1 base, J lost 3 bases, and 3 bases lay in between. Germline CDR1 MDHEN, CDR2 SYDVKM. The CDR3 bases are TGTGCCAGCAGTTTATCCTACACTGAAGCTTTCTTT. Protein: CASSLSYTEAFF.

The chain recombines TRBV18 with TRBJ1-1; the D gene is possibly TRBD1 (5 bases). This CDR3 has 15 residues. The V gene lost 6 bases and the J gene lost 0 bases, with 14 bases spanning the gap. The germline V gene encodes CDR1 KGHSH and CDR2 LQKENI. CDR3 loop: CASSPGVGMNTEAFF. The CDR3 region has the DNA TGTGCCAGCTCCCCGGGGGTGGGTATGAACACTGAAGCTTTCTTT.

The rearrangement links TRBV29-1 to TRBJ1-1; 8 nucleotides match TRBD1. This CDR3 spans 12 amino acids. In germline, CDR1 is SQVTM, CDR2 ANQGSEA. V shed 6 bases and J 8 bases; nucleotides not matched to a gene: 8. As DNA, the CDR3 is TGCAGCGTGGGTCGGCAGGGGGCAGAAGCTTTCTTT. Protein: CSVGRQGAEAFF.

The chain is built from TRBV13 and TRBJ1-1; perhaps TRBD1 as D (5 bases). In germline, CDR1 is PRHDT, CDR2 FYEKMQ (reference sequence). This CDR3 region has 14 residues. V gave up 4 bases and J gave up 6 bases, with 15 bases separating them. The CDR3 nucleotides read TGTGCCAGCAGCTCGGCCGATCGGGGGGCTGAAGCTTTCTTT. As protein: CASSSADRGAEAFF.